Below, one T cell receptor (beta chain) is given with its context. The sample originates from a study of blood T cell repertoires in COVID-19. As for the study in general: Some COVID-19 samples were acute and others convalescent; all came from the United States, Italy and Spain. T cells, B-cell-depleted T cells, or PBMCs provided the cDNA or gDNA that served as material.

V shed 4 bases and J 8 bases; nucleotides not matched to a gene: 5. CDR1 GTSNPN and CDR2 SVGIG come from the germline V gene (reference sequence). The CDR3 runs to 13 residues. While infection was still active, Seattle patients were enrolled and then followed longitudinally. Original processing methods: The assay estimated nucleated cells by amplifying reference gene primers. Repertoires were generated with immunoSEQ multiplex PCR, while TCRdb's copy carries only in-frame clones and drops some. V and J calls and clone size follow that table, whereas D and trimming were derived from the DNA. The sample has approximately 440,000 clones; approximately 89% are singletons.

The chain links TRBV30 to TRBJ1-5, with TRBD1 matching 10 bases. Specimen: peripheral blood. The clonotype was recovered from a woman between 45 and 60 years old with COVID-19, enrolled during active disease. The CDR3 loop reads CAWKDRGLEPQHF. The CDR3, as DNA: TGTGCCTGGAAAGACAGGGGGCTGGAGCCCCAGCATTTT.